Shown below are 5 T cell receptor beta chains from a single sample sequenced in a study of cytomegalovirus exposure and HLA in healthy donors. Only in-frame clones appear in the TCRdb table, and some are missing; sequencing was by immunoSEQ multiplex PCR. The sample consists of about 280,000 clones, approximately 90% of them appearing once. Input material: PBMCs. These receptors came from a young woman in good health and CMV-seronegative.

The CDR3 bases are TGTGCCAGCAGCTCCTGGACTAGCGGGGCCTCCTACAATGAGCAGTTCTTC. Its translation is CASSSWTSGASYNEQFF. This chain connects TRBV9 to TRBJ2-1, with 12 bases matching TRBD2. Germline trimming cut 4 bases from V and 0 bases from J; bases unmatched to any gene: 5. This CDR3 has 17 amino acids. Germline values: CDR1 SGDLS, CDR2 YYNGEE.

The chain is built from TRBV6-5 and TRBJ2-5; 7 bases match TRBD1. The CDR3 sequence is 14 residues long. Germline V lookup: CDR1 MNHEY, CDR2 SVGAGI. With 6 bases clipped from V and 2 bases from J, the junction kept 6 bases outside the gene matches. The CDR3 here is CASSHPTGQETQYF. The CDR3 DNA sequence: TGTGCCAGCAGCCATCCGACAGGGCAAGAGACCCAGTACTTC.

With regard to this clone: Additional DNA sequences in this sample encode the identical CDR3. The chain couples TRBV9 to TRBJ2-1; TRBD2 aligns across 11 bases. Trimming cost V 0 bases and J 4 bases; bases outside gene matches: 0. Looked up from germline, CDR1 is SGDLS and CDR2 is YYNGEE. CDR3 length equals 15 residues. CDR3 protein: CASSVGLAGYNEQFF. In DNA form, the CDR3 reads TGTGCCAGCAGCGTAGGACTAGCGGGGTACAATGAGCAGTTCTTC. Full variable domain (remainder filled in from reference TRBV9 and TRBJ2-1): DSGVTQTPKHLITATGQRVTLRCSPRSGDLSVYWYQQSLDQGLQFLIQYYNGEERAKGNILERFSAQQFPDLHSELNLSSLELGDSALYFCASSVGLAGYNEQFFGPGTRLTVL.

The J gene is TRBJ2-6, the V gene TRBV30, with D tentatively TRBD1 (6 bases). The germline V gene encodes CDR1 GTSNPN and CDR2 SVGIG (reference sequence). V was trimmed by 8 bases and J by 2 bases, leaving 16 bases between them. This CDR3 is built from 15 residues. The CDR3 DNA reads TGTGCCCGGGAAGCCAGGGGAACTGGGGCCAACGTCCTGACTTTC. Translation: CAREARGTGANVLTF.

J is TRBJ2-1 and V is TRBV5-1, with TRBD2 matching 12 bases. Germline V gene data show CDR1 as SGHRS and CDR2 as YFSETQ. The V and J ends lost 8 bases and 4 bases, in that order; junction bases with no gene match: 4. CDR3 length equals 14 residues. CDR3 sequence (DNA): TGCGCCAGTTCAGGACTAGCGGGGTACAATGAGCAGTTCTTC. It encodes CASSGLAGYNEQFF.